Sequencing of this TCR beta chain was carried out in a study of T cell repertoires in cytomegalovirus infection. About this clonotype: Its antigen is unknown.

From the reads, TCRdb called clonotypes with MiXCR, one entry per CDR3 protein. The table records a few hundred thousand distinct CDR3 sequences, under 20% of them present only once. V dropped 1 base and J dropped 15 bases, with 25 bases sitting between them. Per germline, CDR1 LNHNV and CDR2 YYDKDF (reference sequence). The CDR3 totals 16 residues. Points from the study as a whole: Public TCR beta family frequency separated CMV-and-HLA carriers, including in an independent cohort.

This clonotype was obtained from a human donor in good health (CMV status not recorded). Some clones in this sample may be carry-over from other donors' samples. The material sequenced was PBMCs. This chain connects TRBV15 to TRBJ2-1; D tentatively fits TRBD1 or TRBD2 (6 bases each). CDR3: CATSRGGAYRAQERFF. The DNA of the CDR3 is TGTGCCACCAGCAGAGGGGGGGCCTACAGGGCACAAGAACGGTTCTTC. Full variable domain (outside the CDR3, taken from reference TRBV15 and TRBJ2-1): DAMVIQNPRYQVTQFGKPVTLSCSQTLNHNVMYWYQQKSSQAPKLLFHYYDKDFNNEADTPDNFQSRRPNTSFCFLDIRSPGLGDTAMYLCATSRGGAYRAQERFFGPGTRLTVL.